The entry below describes one TCR beta chain. This sample stems from a study of T cell responses to AZD1222 COVID-19 vaccine. The germline V and J ends were trimmed by 0 bases and 3 bases, with 24 bases remaining between them. This CDR3 is built from 19 residues. Germline-derived CDR1 and CDR2 are SNHLY and FYNNEI. Sequenced by immunoSEQ multiplex PCR; TCRdb stores in-frame clones only, minus some. This sample has roughly 180,000 clones, with almost 95% found just once. This receptor was taken from an adult in good health. The chain has TRBV2 and TRBJ2-7; D perhaps matches TRBD2 (6 bases). The specimen comprised peripheral blood, sampled on day 0 of AZD1222 vaccination. In DNA, the CDR3 is TGTGCCAGCAGTGAAGCGCGCGGGGATACTAAGACAGTAGGCTACGAGCAGTACTTC. This encodes CASSEARGDTKTVGYEQYF.